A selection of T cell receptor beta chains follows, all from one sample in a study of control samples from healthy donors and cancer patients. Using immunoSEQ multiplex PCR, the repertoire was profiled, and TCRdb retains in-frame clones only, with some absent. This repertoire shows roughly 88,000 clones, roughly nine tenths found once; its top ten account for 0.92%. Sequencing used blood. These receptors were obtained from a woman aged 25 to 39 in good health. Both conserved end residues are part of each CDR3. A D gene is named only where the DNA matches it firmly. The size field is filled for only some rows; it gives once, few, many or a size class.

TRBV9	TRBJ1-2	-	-	CASSYSAPGTSYGYTF	TGTGCCAGCAGCTACAGTGCCCCCGGGACGAGCTATGGCTACACCTTC
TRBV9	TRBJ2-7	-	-	CASSVGGGHSYEQYF	TGTGCCAGCAGCGTAGGAGGGGGTCACTCCTACGAGCAGTACTTC
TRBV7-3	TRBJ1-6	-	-	CASSPRDGRNSPLHF	TGTGCCAGCAGCCCGCGGGACGGGAGGAATTCACCCCTCCACTTT
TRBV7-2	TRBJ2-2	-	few	CANRGVSTGELFF	TGTGCCAACCGCGGCGTCTCCACCGGGGAGCTGTTTTTT
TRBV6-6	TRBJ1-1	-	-	CASSEDRNTEAFF	TGTGCCAGCAGTGAGGACAGGAACACTGAAGCTTTCTTT
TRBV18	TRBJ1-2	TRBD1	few	CASSLQGRTGGNYGYTF	TGTGCCAGCTCACTACAAGGGAGGACAGGGGGAAACTATGGCTACACCTTC
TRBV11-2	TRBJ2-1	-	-	CASSEKRPSSYNEQFF	TGTGCCAGCAGCGAAAAGCGACCGAGCTCCTACAATGAGCAGTTCTTC
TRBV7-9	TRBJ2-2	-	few	CASSPHPNTGELFF	TGTGCCAGCAGCCCCCACCCGAACACCGGGGAGCTGTTTTTT
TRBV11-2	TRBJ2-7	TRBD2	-	CASSFPGGSAYEQYF	TGTGCCAGCAGCTTCCCGGGGGGGTCGGCCTACGAGCAGTACTTC
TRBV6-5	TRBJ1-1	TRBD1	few	CASSRTGRAEAFF	TGTGCCAGCAGTAGGACAGGGCGGGCTGAAGCTTTCTTT
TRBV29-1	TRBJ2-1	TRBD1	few	CSVDRTGNRAEQFF	TGCAGCGTTGATCGGACAGGGAATCGAGCTGAGCAGTTCTTC
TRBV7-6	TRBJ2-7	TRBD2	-	CASSLGLAGVGEQYF	TGTGCCAGCAGCTTAGGACTAGCGGGAGTGGGAGAGCAGTACTTC
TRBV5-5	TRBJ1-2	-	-	CASSLAAILMGYGYTF	TGTGCCAGCAGCTTGGCTGCCATACTTATGGGCTATGGCTACACCTTC
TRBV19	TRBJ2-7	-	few	CASSKYSANEQYF	TGTGCCAGTAGTAAATACTCCGCAAACGAGCAGTACTTC
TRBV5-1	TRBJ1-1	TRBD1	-	CASSLAGGYTEAFF	TGCGCCAGCAGCTTGGCAGGGGGCTACACTGAAGCTTTCTTT
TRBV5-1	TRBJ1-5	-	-	CASSLGTGGQPQHF	TGCGCCAGCAGCTTGGGCACAGGAGGGCAGCCCCAGCATTTT
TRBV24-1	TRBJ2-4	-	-	CATSGQVDGIQYF	TGTGCCACCAGTGGCCAGGTCGATGGCATTCAGTACTTC
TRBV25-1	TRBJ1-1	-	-	CASSEQQGYTEAFF	TGTGCCAGCAGCGAGCAACAGGGATACACTGAAGCTTTCTTT
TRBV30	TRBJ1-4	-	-	CASVKWEKLFF	TGTGCCTCCGTTAAGTGGGAAAAACTGTTTTTT
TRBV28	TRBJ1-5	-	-	CASTSGNQPQHF	TGTGCCAGCACCTCGGGCAATCAGCCCCAGCATTTT
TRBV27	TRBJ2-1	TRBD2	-	CASSLIAGGLDNEQFF	TGTGCCAGCAGTTTAATAGCGGGGGGGCTCGACAATGAGCAGTTCTTC
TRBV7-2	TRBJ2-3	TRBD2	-	CASSRTGLAGTDTQYF	TGTGCCAGCAGCCGGACGGGACTAGCGGGCACAGATACGCAGTATTTT
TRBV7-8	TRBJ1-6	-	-	CASSLRASNSPLHF	TGTGCCAGCAGCCTCCGGGCCTCTAATTCACCCCTCCACTTT
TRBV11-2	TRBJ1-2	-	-	CASSLVGNQQGGYTF	TGTGCCAGCAGCTTAGTGGGAAACCAGCAGGGTGGCTACACCTTC
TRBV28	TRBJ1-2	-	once	CASRGTGQKYGYTF	TGTGCCAGCAGGGGAACCGGGCAAAAGTATGGCTACACCTTC
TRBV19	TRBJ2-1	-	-	CASSIGRTRGEQFF	TGTGCCAGTAGTATTGGTAGGACCCGGGGTGAGCAGTTCTTC
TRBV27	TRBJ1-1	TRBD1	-	CASSSGTGASEAFF	TGTGCCAGCAGCTCCGGGACAGGGGCGTCTGAAGCTTTCTTT
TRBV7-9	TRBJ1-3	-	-	CASSLAGGSGNTIYF	TGTGCCAGCAGCTTGGCGGGGGGCTCTGGAAACACCATATATTTT
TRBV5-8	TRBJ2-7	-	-	CASSLGRYEQYF	TGTGCCAGCAGCTTGGGGCGATACGAGCAGTACTTC
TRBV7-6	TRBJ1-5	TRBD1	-	CASSLAGTGRGPQHF	TGTGCCAGCAGCTTAGCGGGGACAGGACGCGGGCCCCAGCATTTT
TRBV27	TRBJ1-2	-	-	CASSLTWPLYGYTF	TGTGCCAGCAGTTTAACGTGGCCGCTCTATGGCTACACCTTC
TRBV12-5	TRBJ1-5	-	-	CASAQDHHQPQHF	TGTGCTAGTGCACAGGACCACCATCAGCCCCAGCATTTT
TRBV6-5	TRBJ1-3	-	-	CASSYSRRSSGNTIYF	TGTGCCAGCAGTTACTCTAGGCGGAGCTCTGGAAACACCATATATTTT
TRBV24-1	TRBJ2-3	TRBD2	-	CATAPARRGGRGDTQYF	TGTGCCACCGCCCCAGCGCGGCGGGGGGGCCGGGGAGATACGCAGTATTTT
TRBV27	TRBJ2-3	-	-	CASSLRVWERDTQYF	TGTGCCAGCAGTTTGAGGGTCTGGGAACGAGATACGCAGTATTTT
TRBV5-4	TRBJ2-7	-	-	CASSLALRGVYEQYF	TGTGCCAGCAGCTTGGCCTTGAGGGGGGTCTACGAGCAGTACTTC
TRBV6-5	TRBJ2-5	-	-	CASRTAQSTQYF	TGTGCCAGCAGAACAGCACAGTCGACCCAGTACTTC
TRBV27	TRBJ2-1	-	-	CASSSRGVAEQFF	TGTGCCAGCAGCTCCCGGGGCGTAGCTGAGCAGTTCTTC
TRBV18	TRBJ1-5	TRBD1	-	CASSPGQGARQPQHF	TGTGCCAGCTCACCGGGACAGGGGGCACGTCAGCCCCAGCATTTT
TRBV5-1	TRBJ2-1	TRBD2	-	CASSLGGTSRSSYNEQFF	TGCGCCAGCAGCTTGGGCGGGACTAGCCGAAGCTCCTACAATGAGCAGTTCTTC
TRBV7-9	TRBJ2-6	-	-	CASSYRDKSSGANVLTF	TGTGCCAGCAGCTACCGGGACAAAAGCTCTGGGGCCAACGTCCTGACTTTC
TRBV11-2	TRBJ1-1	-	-	CASSLGPAPSTEAFF	TGTGCCAGCAGCTTAGGCCCGGCTCCGAGCACTGAAGCTTTCTTT
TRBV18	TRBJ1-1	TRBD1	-	CASSPRGQGGNPEAFF	TGTGCCAGCTCACCACGGGGACAGGGTGGGAACCCTGAAGCTTTCTTT
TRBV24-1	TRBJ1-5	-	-	CATSDRRGFNQPQHF	TGTGCCACCAGTGACCGACGGGGCTTCAATCAGCCCCAGCATTTT
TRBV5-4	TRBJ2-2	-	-	CASIDITNTGELFF	TGTGCCAGCATTGATATCACGAACACCGGGGAGCTGTTTTTT